What follows are 8 T cell receptor beta chains derived from one specimen sequenced in a study of CD8+ T cells in alopecia areata. The treatment: oral pan-JAK inhibitor, 5-10 mg twice daily. Reverse transcription of extracted RNA yielded cDNA, which provided the sequencing template. The method was immunoSEQ multiplex PCR; TCRdb's version includes in-frame clones alone and lacks a portion of them. The profile shows around 150,000 clones, approximately 80% of them singletons. Sequenced material: CD8+ T cells sorted from blood, taken at week 4, from a patient treated with tofacitinib. The receptors derive from a human donor with alopecia areata.

The V gene is TRBV5-1, the J gene TRBJ2-7, with TRBD2 matching 8 bases. CDR1 SGHRS and CDR2 YFSETQ come from the germline V gene. This CDR3 contains 15 residues. The J segment lost 4 bases and the V segment lost 6 bases, leaving 12 bases of the junction unmatched. CDR3 bases: TGCGCCAGCATTCCACCGGGGGGGGCGCGGTACGAGCAGTACTTC. It yields the protein CASIPPGGARYEQYF.

The genes are TRBV6-6 and TRBJ2-1; D is possibly TRBD1 (5 bases). Trimming stripped 6 bases from V and 0 bases from J, with 12 bases between. The CDR3 is made up of 15 amino acids. Germline values: CDR1 MNHNY, CDR2 SVGAGI (reference sequence). The CDR3 DNA reads TGTGCCAGCAGCGACAGCGATAGCTCCTACAATGAGCAGTTCTTC. Translation gives CASSDSDSSYNEQFF.

This clone was picked up a small number of times. The chain carries TRBV14 and TRBJ2-7; unclear D gene. Germline V gene lookup returns CDR1 SGHDN and CDR2 FVKESK. CDR3 size: 14 residues. Trimming pared 4 bases from V and 4 bases from J, leaving 14 bases between. CDR3 nucleotides: TGTGCCAGCAGCCTACAGACCCATGGGTACGAGCAGTACTTC. Translating it yields CASSLQTHGYEQYF.

The chain has TRBV5-4 and TRBJ2-5, with a possible D match to TRBD2 (5 bases). Germline V lookup: CDR1 SGHNT, CDR2 YYREEE (reference sequence). The V gene lost 2 bases and the J gene lost 7 bases, with 12 bases spanning the gap. This CDR3 has 13 residues. The CDR3 here is CASSFPAGGTQYF. For the CDR3, the DNA is TGTGCCAGCAGCTTCCCCGCCGGAGGGACCCAGTACTTC.

The chain carries TRBV4-1 and TRBJ2-7, with D unclear. CDR1 and CDR2 from the germline V gene are MGHRA and YSYEKL. The V end was cut by 1 base, the J end by 6 bases, with 10 bases between. CDR3 length: 13 amino acids. The CDR3 coding sequence is TGCGCCAGCAGCCAAGCCCGCGGTGCCGAGCAGTACTTC. It encodes CASSQARGAEQYF.

The chain links TRBV5-1 to TRBJ2-7, with 10 bases aligning to TRBD1. J was trimmed by 2 bases and V by 6 bases; bases with no gene match: 5. This CDR3 has 14 residues. Germline V lookup: CDR1 SGHRS, CDR2 YFSETQ. CDR3 in DNA: TGCGCCAGCACCGGGACAGGGGCCCCCTACGAGCAGTACTTC. Residues: CASTGTGAPYEQYF.

This chain connects TRBV2 to TRBJ2-5; D gene unclear. TRBJ2-7 matches the DNA end more closely, so the J call is doubtful. The CDR3 has 15 residues. CDR1 SNHLY and CDR2 FYNNEI come from the germline V gene. The CDR3 DNA sequence: TGTGCCAGCGGACCCCCGGCCTTCAAGTCTTACGAGCAGTACTTC. Translated, it gives CASGPPAFKSYEQYF.

The chain has TRBV4-2 and TRBJ2-3; D is undetermined. V was cut by 0 bases and J by 0 bases, with 13 bases left in between. Germline CDR1 is LGHNA and CDR2 is YNFKEQ. This CDR3 spans 17 amino acids. The CDR3 nucleotides read TGTGCCAGCAGCCAAGATGGACGTGGAACTAGCACAGATACGCAGTATTTT. This gives the protein CASSQDGRGTSTDTQYF.